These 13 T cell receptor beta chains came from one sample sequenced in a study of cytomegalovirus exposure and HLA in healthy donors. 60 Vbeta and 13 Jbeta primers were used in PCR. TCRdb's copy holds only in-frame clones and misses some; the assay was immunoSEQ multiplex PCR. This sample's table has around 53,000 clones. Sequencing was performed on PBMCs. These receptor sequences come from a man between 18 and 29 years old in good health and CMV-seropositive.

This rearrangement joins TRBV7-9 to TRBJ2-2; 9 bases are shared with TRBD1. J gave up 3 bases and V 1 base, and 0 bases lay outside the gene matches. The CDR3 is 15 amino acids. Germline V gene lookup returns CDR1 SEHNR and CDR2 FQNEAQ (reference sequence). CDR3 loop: CASSLGTGDTGELFF. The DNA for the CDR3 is TGTGCCAGCAGCTTAGGGACAGGGGACACCGGGGAGCTGTTTTTT.

CDR3 nucleotide sequence: TGTGCCAGCAGCTTAGGGGGGACTAGCGGGAGTAAGGAGACCCAGTACTTC. This encodes CASSLGGTSGSKETQYF. This chain uses TRBV11-3 with TRBJ2-5, with 14 bases identical to TRBD2. The CDR3 extends over 17 amino acids. Germline CDR1 SGHNT, CDR2 YENEEA. The trim removed 1 base at V and 5 bases at J, leaving 6 bases unmatched.

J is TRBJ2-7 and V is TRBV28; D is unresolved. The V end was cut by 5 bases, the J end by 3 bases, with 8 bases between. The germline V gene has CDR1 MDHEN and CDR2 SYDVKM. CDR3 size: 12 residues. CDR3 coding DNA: TGTGCCAGCAGTCCCCTATTCTACGAGCAGTACTTC. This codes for CASSPLFYEQYF.

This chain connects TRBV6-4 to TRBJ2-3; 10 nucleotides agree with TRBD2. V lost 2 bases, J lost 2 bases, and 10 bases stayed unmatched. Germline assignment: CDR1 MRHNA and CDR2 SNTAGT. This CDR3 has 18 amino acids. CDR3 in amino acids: CASSDITRTSGHTDTQYF. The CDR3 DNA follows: TGTGCCAGCAGTGACATCACTCGGACTAGCGGTCACACAGATACGCAGTATTTT.

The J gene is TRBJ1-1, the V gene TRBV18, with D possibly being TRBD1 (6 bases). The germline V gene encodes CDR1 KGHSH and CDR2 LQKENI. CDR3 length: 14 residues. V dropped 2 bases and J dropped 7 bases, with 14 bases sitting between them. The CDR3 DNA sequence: TGTGCCAGCTCACCAGGACAGACAGAGTTTGAAGCTTTCTTT. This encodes CASSPGQTEFEAFF.

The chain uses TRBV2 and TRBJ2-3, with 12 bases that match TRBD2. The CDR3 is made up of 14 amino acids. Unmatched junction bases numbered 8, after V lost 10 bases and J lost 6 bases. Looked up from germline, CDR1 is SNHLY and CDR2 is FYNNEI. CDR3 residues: CATTLAGGVDTQYF. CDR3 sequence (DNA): TGTGCCACTACCCTAGCGGGAGGGGTGGATACGCAGTATTTT.

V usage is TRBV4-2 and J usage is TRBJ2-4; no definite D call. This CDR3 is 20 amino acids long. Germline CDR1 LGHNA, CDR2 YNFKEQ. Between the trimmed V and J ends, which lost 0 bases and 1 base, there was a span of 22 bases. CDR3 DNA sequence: TGTGCCAGCAGCCAAGATGAGGTAGGCCCTTTTGACTGGGCCAAAAACATTCAGTACTTC. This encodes CASSQDEVGPFDWAKNIQYF.

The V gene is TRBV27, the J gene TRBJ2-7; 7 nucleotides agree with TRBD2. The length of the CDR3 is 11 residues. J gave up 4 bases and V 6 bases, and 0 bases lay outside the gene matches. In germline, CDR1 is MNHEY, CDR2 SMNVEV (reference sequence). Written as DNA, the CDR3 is TGTGCCAGCAGGCGGGGGTACGAGCAGTACTTC. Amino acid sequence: CASRRGYEQYF.

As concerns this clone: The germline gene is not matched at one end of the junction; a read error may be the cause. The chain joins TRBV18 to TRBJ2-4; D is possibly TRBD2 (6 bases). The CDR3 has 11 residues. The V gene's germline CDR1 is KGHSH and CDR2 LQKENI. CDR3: CASSSRDSLTF. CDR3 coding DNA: TGTGCCAGCTCATCCCGGGACTCCCTTACCTTC.

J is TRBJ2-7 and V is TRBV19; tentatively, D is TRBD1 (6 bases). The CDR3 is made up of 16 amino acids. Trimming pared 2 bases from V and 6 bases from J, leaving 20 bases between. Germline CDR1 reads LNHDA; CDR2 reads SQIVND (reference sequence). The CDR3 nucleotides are TGTGCCAGTAGTATATTATCGGGCCAGGGGAAAATCGAGCAGTACTTC. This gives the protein CASSILSGQGKIEQYF.

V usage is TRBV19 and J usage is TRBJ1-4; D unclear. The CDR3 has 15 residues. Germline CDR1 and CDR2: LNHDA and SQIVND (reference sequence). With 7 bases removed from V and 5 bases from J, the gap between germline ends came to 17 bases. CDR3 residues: CASMRRVTTNEKLFF. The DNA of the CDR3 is TGTGCCAGTATGCGGCGGGTAACTACAAATGAAAAACTGTTTTTT. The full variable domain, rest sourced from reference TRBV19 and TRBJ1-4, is DGGITQSPKYLFRKEGQNVTLSCEQNLNHDAMYWYRQDPGQGLRLIYYSQIVNDFQKGDIAEGYSVSREKKESFPLTVTSAQKNPTAFYLCASMRRVTTNEKLFFGSGTQLSVL.

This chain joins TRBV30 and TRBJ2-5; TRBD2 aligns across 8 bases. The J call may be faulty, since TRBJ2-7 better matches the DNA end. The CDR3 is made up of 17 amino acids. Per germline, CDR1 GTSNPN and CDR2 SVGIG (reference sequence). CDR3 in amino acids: CAWSDGTSPLHSYEQYF. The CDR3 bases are TGTGCCTGGAGTGATGGGACTAGTCCACTCCACTCCTACGAGCAGTACTTC.

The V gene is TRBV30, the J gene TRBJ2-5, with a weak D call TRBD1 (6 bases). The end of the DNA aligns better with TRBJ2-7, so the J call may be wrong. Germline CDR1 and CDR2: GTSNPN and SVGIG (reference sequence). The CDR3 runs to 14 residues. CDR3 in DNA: TGTGCCTGGACTCAGGGGTACCAACTACGCGAGCAGTACTTC. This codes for CAWTQGYQLREQYF.